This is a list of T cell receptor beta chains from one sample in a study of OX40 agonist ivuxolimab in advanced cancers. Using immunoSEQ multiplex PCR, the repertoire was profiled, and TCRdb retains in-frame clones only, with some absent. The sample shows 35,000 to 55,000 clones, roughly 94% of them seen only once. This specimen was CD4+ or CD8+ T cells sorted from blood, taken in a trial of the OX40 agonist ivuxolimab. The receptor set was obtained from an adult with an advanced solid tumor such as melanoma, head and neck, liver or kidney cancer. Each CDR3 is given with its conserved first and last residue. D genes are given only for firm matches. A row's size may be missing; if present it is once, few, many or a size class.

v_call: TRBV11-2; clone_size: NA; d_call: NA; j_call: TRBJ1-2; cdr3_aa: CASSFGPGYGYTF; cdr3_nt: TGTGCCAGCAGCTTCGGCCCGGGCTATGGCTACACCTTC
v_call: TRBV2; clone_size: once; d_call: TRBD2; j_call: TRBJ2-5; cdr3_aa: CASSGLAGVGETQYF; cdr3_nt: TGTGCCAGCAGTGGACTAGCGGGAGTGGGAGAGACCCAGTACTTC
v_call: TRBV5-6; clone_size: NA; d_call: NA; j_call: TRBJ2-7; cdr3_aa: CASSLALGRAGSYEQYF; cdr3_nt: TGTGCCAGCAGCTTGGCTCTCGGCAGGGCGGGATCCTACGAGCAGTACTTC
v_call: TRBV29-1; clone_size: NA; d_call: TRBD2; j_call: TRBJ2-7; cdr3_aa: CSASGLAGISSYEQYF; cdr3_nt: TGCAGCGCATCGGGACTAGCGGGTATCTCCTCCTACGAGCAGTACTTC
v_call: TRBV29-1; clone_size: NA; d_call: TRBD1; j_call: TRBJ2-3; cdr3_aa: CSVEVGTGPTDTQYF; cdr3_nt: TGCAGCGTTGAAGTTGGGACAGGGCCCACAGATACGCAGTATTTT
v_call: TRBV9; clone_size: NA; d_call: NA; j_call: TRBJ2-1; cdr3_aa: CASSVGRGYYNEQFF; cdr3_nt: TGTGCCAGCAGCGTAGGCAGGGGCTACTACAATGAGCAGTTCTTC
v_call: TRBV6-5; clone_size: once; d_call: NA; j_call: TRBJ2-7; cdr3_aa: CASAIAAAYEQYF; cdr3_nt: TGTGCCAGCGCAATAGCGGCCGCCTACGAGCAGTACTTC
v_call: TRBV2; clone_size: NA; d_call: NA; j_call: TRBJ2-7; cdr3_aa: CASRGGTGGSHEQYF; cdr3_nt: TGTGCCAGCAGGGGGGGAACAGGTGGATCTCACGAGCAGTACTTC
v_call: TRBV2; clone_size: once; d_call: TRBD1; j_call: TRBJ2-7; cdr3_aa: CASSEGRGQGTYEQYF; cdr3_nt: TGTGCCAGCAGTGAAGGGAGGGGACAGGGTACTTACGAGCAGTACTTC
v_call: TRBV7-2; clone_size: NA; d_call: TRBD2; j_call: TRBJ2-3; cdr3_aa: CASSLGGRPDTQYF; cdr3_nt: TGTGCCAGCAGCTTAGGCGGGAGGCCAGATACGCAGTATTTT
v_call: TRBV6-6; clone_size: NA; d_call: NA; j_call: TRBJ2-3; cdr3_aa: CASRADTQYF; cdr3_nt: TGTGCCAGCAGGGCAGATACGCAGTATTTT
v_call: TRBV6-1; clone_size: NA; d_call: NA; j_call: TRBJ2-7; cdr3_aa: CASNLGGSYEQYF; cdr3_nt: TGTGCCAGCAACCTGGGGGGCTCCTACGAGCAGTACTTC
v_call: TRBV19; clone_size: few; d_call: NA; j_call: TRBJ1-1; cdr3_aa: CASIGAEAFF; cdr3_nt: TGTGCCAGTATCGGAGCTGAAGCTTTCTTT
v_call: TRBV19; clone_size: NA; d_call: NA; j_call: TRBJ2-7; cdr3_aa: CASSPPGPTYEQYF; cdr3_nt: TGTGCCAGTAGCCCCCCGGGCCCTACCTACGAGCAGTACTTC
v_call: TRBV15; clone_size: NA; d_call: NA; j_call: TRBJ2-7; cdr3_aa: CATSGAAVYEQYF; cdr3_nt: TGTGCCACCAGCGGCGCAGCAGTATACGAGCAGTACTTC
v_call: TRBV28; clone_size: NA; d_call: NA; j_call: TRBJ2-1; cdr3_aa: CASTTLRRDNEQFF; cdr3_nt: TGTGCCAGCACTACCCTCCGGCGCGACAATGAGCAGTTCTTC
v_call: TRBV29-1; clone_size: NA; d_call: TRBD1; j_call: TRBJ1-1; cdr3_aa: CSGRQGNQLNTEAFF; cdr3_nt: TGCAGCGGAAGACAGGGTAATCAGTTGAACACTGAAGCTTTCTTT
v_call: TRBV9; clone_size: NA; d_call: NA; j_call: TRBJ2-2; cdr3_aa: CASSVVAGELFF; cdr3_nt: TGTGCCAGCAGCGTAGTGGCCGGGGAGCTGTTTTTT
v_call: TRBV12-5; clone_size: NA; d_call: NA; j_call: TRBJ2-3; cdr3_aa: CASGLAQTSDTQYF; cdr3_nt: TGTGCTAGTGGTTTGGCACAGACTTCAGATACGCAGTATTTT
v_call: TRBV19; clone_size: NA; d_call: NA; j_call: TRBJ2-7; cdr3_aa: CASSPFGTISSYEQYF; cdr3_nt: TGTGCCAGTAGCCCATTTGGGACAATCAGCTCCTACGAGCAGTACTTC
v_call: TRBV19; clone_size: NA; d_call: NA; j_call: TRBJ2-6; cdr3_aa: CASTGFASGANVLTF; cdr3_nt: TGTGCCAGTACTGGGTTCGCCTCTGGGGCCAACGTCCTGACTTTC
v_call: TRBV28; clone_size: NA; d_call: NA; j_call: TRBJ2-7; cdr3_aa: CASSSPIMSGNYEQYF; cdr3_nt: TGTGCCAGCAGTTCCCCCATTATGAGCGGCAACTACGAGCAGTACTTC
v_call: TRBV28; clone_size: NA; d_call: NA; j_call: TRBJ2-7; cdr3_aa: CASSRNREVYEQYF; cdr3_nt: TGTGCCAGCAGTCGGAACAGGGAAGTCTACGAGCAGTACTTC
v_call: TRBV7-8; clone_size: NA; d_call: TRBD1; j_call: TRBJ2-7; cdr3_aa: CASSLEQGNYEQYF; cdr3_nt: TGTGCCAGCAGCTTAGAACAGGGGAACTACGAGCAGTACTTC
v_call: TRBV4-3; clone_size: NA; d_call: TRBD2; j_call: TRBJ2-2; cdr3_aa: CASSPEAPREGPGELFF; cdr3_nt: TGCGCCAGCAGCCCTGAGGCTCCGCGGGAGGGCCCCGGGGAGCTGTTTTTT
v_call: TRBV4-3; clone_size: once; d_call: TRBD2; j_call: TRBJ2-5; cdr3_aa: CASSQGELAASETQYF; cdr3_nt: TGCGCCAGCAGCCAAGGAGAACTAGCGGCTAGCGAGACCCAGTACTTC
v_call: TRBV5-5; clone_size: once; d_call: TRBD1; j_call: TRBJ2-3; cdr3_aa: CASSLEDRGVSDTQYF; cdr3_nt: TGTGCCAGCAGCTTGGAGGACAGGGGAGTATCAGATACGCAGTATTTT
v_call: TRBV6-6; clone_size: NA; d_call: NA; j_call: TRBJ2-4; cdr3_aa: CASSYPGHLAKNIQYF; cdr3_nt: TGTGCCAGCAGTTACCCCGGACACCTAGCCAAAAACATTCAGTACTTC
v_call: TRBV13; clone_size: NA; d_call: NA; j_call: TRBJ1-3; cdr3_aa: CASSGVDSVSGNTIYF; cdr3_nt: TGTGCCAGCAGCGGAGTGGACTCCGTCTCTGGAAACACCATATATTTT
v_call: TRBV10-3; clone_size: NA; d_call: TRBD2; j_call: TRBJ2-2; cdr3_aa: CAIERENTGELFF; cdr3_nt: TGTGCCATAGAGCGGGAGAACACCGGGGAGCTGTTTTTT
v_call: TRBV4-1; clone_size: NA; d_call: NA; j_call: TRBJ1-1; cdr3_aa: CASSQVRNTEAFF; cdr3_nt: TGCGCCAGCAGCCAAGTACGCAACACTGAAGCTTTCTTT
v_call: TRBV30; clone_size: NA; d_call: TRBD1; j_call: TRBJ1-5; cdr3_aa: CAWRAGTVKNQPQHF; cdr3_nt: TGTGCCTGGAGAGCCGGGACAGTGAAAAATCAGCCCCAGCATTTT
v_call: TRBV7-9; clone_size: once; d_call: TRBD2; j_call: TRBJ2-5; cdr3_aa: CASSPRLARETQYF; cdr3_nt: TGTGCCAGCAGCCCTCGACTAGCGAGAGAGACCCAGTACTTC
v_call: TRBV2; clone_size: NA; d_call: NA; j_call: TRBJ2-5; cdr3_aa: CASSVRETQYF; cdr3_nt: TGTGCCAGCAGTGTAAGGGAGACCCAGTACTTC
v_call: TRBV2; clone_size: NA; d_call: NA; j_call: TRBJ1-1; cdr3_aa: CASARRSGSEAFF; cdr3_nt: TGTGCCAGCGCCAGGAGGTCCGGGTCTGAAGCTTTCTTT
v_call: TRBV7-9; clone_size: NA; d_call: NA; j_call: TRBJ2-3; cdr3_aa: CASSLEGARTDTQYF; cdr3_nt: TGTGCCAGCAGCTTAGAAGGGGCCCGCACAGATACGCAGTATTTT
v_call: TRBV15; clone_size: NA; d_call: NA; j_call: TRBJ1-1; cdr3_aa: CATSGYTGNTEAFF; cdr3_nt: TGTGCCACCAGCGGTTATACAGGGAACACTGAAGCTTTCTTT
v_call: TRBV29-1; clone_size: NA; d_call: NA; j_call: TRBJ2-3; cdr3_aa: CSVPDHAKFTDTQYF; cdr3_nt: TGCAGCGTTCCCGACCATGCCAAATTCACAGATACGCAGTATTTT
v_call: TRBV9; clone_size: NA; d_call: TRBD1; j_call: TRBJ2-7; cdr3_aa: CASSVGQSDRGRLEQYF; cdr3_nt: TGTGCCAGCAGCGTTGGCCAATCGGACAGGGGGCGCCTCGAGCAGTACTTC
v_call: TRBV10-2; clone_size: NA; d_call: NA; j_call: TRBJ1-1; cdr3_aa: CASGETGNTEAFF; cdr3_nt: TGCGCCAGCGGAGAGACAGGGAACACTGAAGCTTTCTTT
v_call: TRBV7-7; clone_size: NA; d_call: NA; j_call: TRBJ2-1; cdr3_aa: CASSLDPGYNEQFF; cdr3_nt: TGTGCTAGCAGCTTAGACCCCGGGTACAATGAGCAGTTCTTC
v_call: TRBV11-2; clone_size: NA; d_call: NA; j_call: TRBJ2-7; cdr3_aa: CASSASPADEQYF; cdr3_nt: TGTGCCAGCAGCGCATCACCGGCCGACGAGCAGTACTTC